This T cell receptor beta chain was found in a study of OX40 agonist ivuxolimab in advanced cancers. Across the whole study: Patients were infused with ivuxolimab every 2 weeks at 0.01 to 10 mg/kg.

Trimming cost V 1 base and J 0 bases, with 6 bases left between them. The V gene's germline CDR1 is KGHSH and CDR2 LQKENI. The CDR3 runs 15 residues. Assay: immunoSEQ multiplex PCR; the TCRdb copy retains only in-frame clones and omits some. The sample includes about 62,000 clones, 70% to 80% of them seen just once. This clone has a single count. Antigen unknown. Study-wide findings and caveats: Dosing at 0.1 to 3.0 mg/kg was accompanied by clonal expansion of CD4+ and CD8+ blood T cells by week 6.

Baseline was the first blood sampling point, followed by cycle 4 day 1 and cycle 7 day 1. The sample consisted of CD4+ or CD8+ T cells sorted from blood, taken in a trial of the OX40 agonist ivuxolimab. This clonotype originated in an adult with an advanced solid tumor such as melanoma, head and neck, liver or kidney cancer. This rearrangement joins TRBV18 to TRBJ1-4; a possible D gene is TRBD1 (6 bases). In nucleotides, the CDR3 is TGTGCCAGCTCACCACAGGGGGCAACTAATGAAAAACTGTTTTTT. Translating it yields CASSPQGATNEKLFF.